Listed below are T cell receptor beta chains from one sample, sequenced in a study of blood T cell repertoires in COVID-19. Clones were sequenced by immunoSEQ multiplex PCR, and TCRdb holds only the in-frame ones, with some missing. The table lists 300,000 to 350,000 clones, roughly 87% of them singletons. The sequenced material came from peripheral blood. The source is a young man with COVID-19, enrolled during active disease. Both conserved end residues are part of each CDR3. Each record gives: clone size, J gene, V gene, D gene, CDR3 length, CDR3 DNA, CDR3 protein. A D gene is named only where the DNA matches it firmly. A row's size may be missing; if present it is once, few, many or a size class.

-	TRBJ2-7	TRBV5-6	-	13	TGTGCCAGCAGCTTTGAACAGGGCTACGAGCAGTACTTC	CASSFEQGYEQYF
-	TRBJ2-7	TRBV5-1	TRBD1	14	TGCGCCAGCAGCTCGGGACAGGGGGAATACGAGCAGTACTTC	CASSSGQGEYEQYF
once	TRBJ1-2	TRBV28	-	13	TGTGCCAGCTGGTCTGGGGCCAACTATGGCTACACCTTC	CASWSGANYGYTF
-	TRBJ1-1	TRBV4-2	TRBD1	14	TGTGCCAGCAGCCAAGGTAACAGGGGAACTGAAGCTTTCTTT	CASSQGNRGTEAFF
-	TRBJ1-2	TRBV6-5	-	13	TGTGCCAGCAGTTACTCCCCGGTGTATGGCTACACCTTC	CASSYSPVYGYTF
-	TRBJ2-2	TRBV7-2	-	15	TGTGCCACGCGACCGGGGGGACAGAACACCGGGGAGCTGTTTTTT	CATRPGGQNTGELFF
-	TRBJ2-5	TRBV7-8	-	15	TGTGCCAGCAGCAAGGGGGCGGGAAAGCAAGAGACCCAGTACTTC	CASSKGAGKQETQYF
once	TRBJ2-1	TRBV7-9	-	11	TGTGCCAGCAGCTCCCCAAATGAGCAGTTCTTC	CASSSPNEQFF
-	TRBJ2-1	TRBV28	TRBD2	14	TGTGCCAGCAGCCGGACTAGTAGAACCAATGAGCAGTTCTTC	CASSRTSRTNEQFF
-	TRBJ2-5	TRBV20-1	TRBD2	13	TGCAGTGCTAGTCTAGCGGGAGCTGAGACCCAGTACTTC	CSASLAGAETQYF
-	TRBJ2-1	TRBV9	-	18	TGTGCCAGCAGCGTAGAGGGTAGCGGTCGCCGAGGCTACAATGAGCAGTTCTTC	CASSVEGSGRRGYNEQFF
-	TRBJ2-6	TRBV19	TRBD2	16	TGTGCCAGTAATGGGCTGGGGAGGGCTGGGGCCAACGTCCTGACTTTC	CASNGLGRAGANVLTF
-	TRBJ1-1	TRBV7-2	-	18	TGTGCCAGCAGCCCAGTAGTTCGTTTACAGGGATTGGACACTGAAGCTTTCTTT	CASSPVVRLQGLDTEAFF
-	TRBJ1-3	TRBV29-1	-	14	TGCAGCGTTGGAGGTTTCCCCTCTGGAAACACCATATATTTT	CSVGGFPSGNTIYF
-	TRBJ2-7	TRBV4-3	-	18	TGCGCCAGCAGCCAGGACAGGGGGACGCTAGCGGGATACTACGAGCAGTACTTC	CASSQDRGTLAGYYEQYF
-	TRBJ2-1	TRBV5-8	-	12	TGTGCCAGCAGCCAAGGGGTAGATGAGCAGTTCTTC	CASSQGVDEQFF
-	TRBJ1-3	TRBV7-2	-	14	TGTGCCAGCAGCTTAGGAGTCTCTGGAAACACCATATATTTT	CASSLGVSGNTIYF
-	TRBJ1-3	TRBV18	-	16	TGTGCCAGCTCACCTTACACGGAGAGCTCTGGAAACACCATATATTTT	CASSPYTESSGNTIYF
-	TRBJ1-4	TRBV18	-	13	TGTGCCAGCTCACCGCCCGGGGATGAAAAACTGTTTTTT	CASSPPGDEKLFF
-	TRBJ1-4	TRBV28	-	12	TGTGCCAGCAGTCCTGGACAAGAAAAACTGTTTTTT	CASSPGQEKLFF
once	TRBJ2-1	TRBV7-2	TRBD1	15	TGTGCCAGCAGCCAAACAGGGGGTATTTACAATGAGCAGTTCTTC	CASSQTGGIYNEQFF
-	TRBJ2-3	TRBV3-1/TRBV3-2	TRBD1	22	TGTGCCAGCAGCCGCTACTCCCCCTCCGGGACAGGGGGCTGGAAGGACACAGATACGCAGTATTTT	CASSRYSPSGTGGWKDTDTQYF
once	TRBJ2-7	TRBV7-2	-	13	TGTGCCAGCAGCCAAATTTCCGGGAACAAGCAGTACTTC	CASSQISGNKQYF
-	TRBJ2-7	TRBV6-2/TRBV6-3	-	15	TGTGCCAGCAGTTACGGAACCGGCGGCTTTTACGAGCAGTACTTC	CASSYGTGGFYEQYF
-	TRBJ2-1	TRBV6-5	-	15	TGTGCCAGCAGTTACTCGAACCAGGGGTCGAATGAGCAGTTCTTC	CASSYSNQGSNEQFF
-	TRBJ2-1	TRBV7-2	TRBD2	15	TGTGCCAGCAGCTCTCGGACTAGCCCGCACAATGAGCAGTTCTTC	CASSSRTSPHNEQFF
-	TRBJ1-5	TRBV28	TRBD1	11	TGTGCCAGCAGTACGGGACAGGGGGAATATTTT	CASSTGQGEYF
-	TRBJ2-3	TRBV7-9	TRBD2	17	TGTGCCAGCAGCTTTGGGACTAGCGGGGAAACCACAGATACGCAGTATTTT	CASSFGTSGETTDTQYF
-	TRBJ2-5	TRBV20-1	-	11	TGCAGTGCCGCTCGCGAAGAGACCCAGTACTTC	CSAAREETQYF
-	TRBJ2-1	TRBV27	-	13	TGTGCCAGCAGTTACGGACATCCCAATGAGCAGTTCTTC	CASSYGHPNEQFF
-	TRBJ1-1	TRBV19	-	15	TGTGCCAGTAGTAACCCCCGGGGGGTGAACACTGAAGCTTTCTTT	CASSNPRGVNTEAFF
-	TRBJ1-6	TRBV19	-	13	TGTGCCAGTAGTCGAAGCAGCGACTCACCCCTCCACTTT	CASSRSSDSPLHF
-	TRBJ1-4	TRBV19	TRBD1	13	TGTGCCAGTAGTCCCGGGACAGATGAAAAACTGTTTTTT	CASSPGTDEKLFF
few	TRBJ2-2	TRBV19	-	15	TGTGCCAGTAGTATAGGGCACCTGAACACCGGGGAGCTGTTTTTT	CASSIGHLNTGELFF
-	TRBJ1-2	TRBV15	TRBD1	14	TGTGCCACCAGCTTTGAGGACAGGGATGTTGGCTACACCTTC	CATSFEDRDVGYTF
-	TRBJ2-7	TRBV7-9	TRBD1	13	TGTGCCAGCAGCTTAGAGGGACAGGGGGAGCAGTACTTC	CASSLEGQGEQYF
-	TRBJ2-1	TRBV30	-	13	TGTGCCTGGAGTCCCTCACTCAACAATGAGCAGTTCTTC	CAWSPSLNNEQFF
-	TRBJ1-2	TRBV19	TRBD1	16	TGTGCCAGTAGCCAAATTGACAGGGACCCCCACTATGGCTACACCTTC	CASSQIDRDPHYGYTF
-	TRBJ1-5	TRBV9	TRBD1	15	TGTGCCAGCAGCGTAGATGGACAGGGAACCCGGCCCCAGCATTTT	CASSVDGQGTRPQHF
once	TRBJ1-4	TRBV7-6	-	15	TGTGCCAGCAGCCCAAGGTCAGGTTCCAATGAAAAACTGTTTTTT	CASSPRSGSNEKLFF
-	TRBJ2-4	TRBV2	TRBD1	16	TGTGCCAGCAGCGCCCGTGGGACAGGGGGATTAAACATTCAGTACTTC	CASSARGTGGLNIQYF
-	TRBJ2-7	TRBV19	-	14	TGTGCCAGTAGTATCTCAGGGGTCATGTACGAGCAGTACTTC	CASSISGVMYEQYF
-	TRBJ2-5	TRBV7-6	-	16	TGTGCCAGCAGCTTAGAGAGGGTCCCACCCGGCGAGACCCAGTACTTC	CASSLERVPPGETQYF
-	TRBJ1-1	TRBV5-1	TRBD1	12	TGCGCCAGCAGCGGACAGGGAACTGAAGCTTTCTTT	CASSGQGTEAFF
-	TRBJ1-1	TRBV5-4	TRBD1	17	TGTGCCAGCAGCTTCGGGACAGGGGGGACGAACAGGGCTGAAGCTTTCTTT	CASSFGTGGTNRAEAFF
-	TRBJ1-5	TRBV24-1	TRBD1	16	TGTGCCACCAGTGATTCTCGACAGGGGGGAGGTCAGCCCCAGCATTTT	CATSDSRQGGGQPQHF
-	TRBJ1-6	TRBV4-3	-	13	TGCGCCAGCAGCCACCCAGGGGATTCACCCCTCCACTTT	CASSHPGDSPLHF
-	TRBJ1-1	TRBV5-1	-	15	TGCGCCAGCAGCCGGCCGGAACAGGGGAACACTGAAGCTTTCTTT	CASSRPEQGNTEAFF